Below are 19 T cell receptor beta chains sequenced from a single sample in a study of shared clonotypes between healthy human individuals. Measured with immunoSEQ multiplex PCR; TCRdb has only the in-frame clones, and not every one. The table has 2 million to 2.5 million clones, more than 90% seen once. The sample consisted of naive CD4+ T cells sorted from blood. Subset meaning: CD45RA+ positively selected. Receptor source: a man aged 18 to 29 in good health.

V is TRBV7-2 and J is TRBJ2-5, with 13 bases aligning to TRBD2. From germline, CDR1 is SGHTA and CDR2 FQGNSA. The CDR3 has 16 residues. Trimming removed 6 bases from V and 2 bases from J; junction bases left unmatched: 6. The CDR3 loop reads CASRRLAGGTQETQYF. The CDR3 coding sequence is TGTGCCAGCAGACGACTAGCGGGAGGAACGCAAGAGACCCAGTACTTC.

To note about this clone: In the same sample, other DNA sequences code for this CDR3. The chain combines TRBV7-9 with TRBJ1-1; D is undetermined. V was cut by 3 bases and J by 5 bases, with 13 bases left in between. CDR1 SEHNR and CDR2 FQNEAQ come from the germline V gene (reference sequence). The CDR3 covers 14 residues. CDR3 sequence reads: CASSFPGVVTEAFF. In DNA, the CDR3 is TGTGCCAGCAGCTTTCCGGGAGTAGTAACTGAAGCTTTCTTT. The whole variable domain, filled in from reference TRBV7-9 and TRBJ1-1, reads DTGVSQNPRHKITKRGQNVTFRCDPISEHNRLYWYRQTLGQGPEFLTYFQNEAQLEKSRLLSDRFSAERPKGSFSTLEIQRTEQGDSAMYLCASSFPGVVTEAFFGQGTRLTVV.

The chain employs TRBV6-6 and TRBJ1-3; TRBD1 might be the D (5 bases). Germline V gene data show CDR1 as MNHNY and CDR2 as SVGAGI (reference sequence). This CDR3 has 16 amino acids. V dropped 2 bases and J dropped 0 bases, with 11 bases sitting between them. Here the CDR3 reads CASSYIQVTSGNTIYF. DNA for the CDR3: TGTGCCAGCAGTTACATACAGGTTACCTCTGGAAACACCATATATTTT.

The CDR3 DNA sequence: TGTGCCAGCAGCATGGACAGGGTCACTCTCGAGCAGTACTTC. As protein: CASSMDRVTLEQYF. V gene TRBV7-8 combines with J gene TRBJ2-7; TRBD1 agrees at 8 bases. The trim removed 5 bases at V and 6 bases at J, leaving 9 bases unmatched. Germline CDR1 reads SGHVS; CDR2 reads FQNEAQ. The CDR3 length is 14 residues.

This clone was seen a single time. V usage is TRBV5-4 and J usage is TRBJ1-6; D gene uncertain. V was clipped by 3 bases and J by 0 bases, with 16 bases between them. The CDR3 consists of 18 residues. Germline CDR1 SGHNT, CDR2 YYREEE (reference sequence). The CDR3 region has the DNA TGTGCCAGCAGCTGGGAGGGTCCTTTAAGCTCCTATAATTCACCCCTCCACTTT. Its protein product is CASSWEGPLSSYNSPLHF.

The chain is built from TRBV27 and TRBJ1-4, with D perhaps TRBD1 (6 bases). Between the trimmed V and J ends, which lost 2 bases and 8 bases, there was a span of 12 bases. Germline assignment: CDR1 MNHEY and CDR2 SMNVEV (reference sequence). This CDR3 is built from 14 residues. CDR3 sequence: CASSLRGAKEKLFF. The CDR3 bases are TGTGCCAGCAGTTTACGGGGGGCAAAGGAAAAACTGTTTTTT.

The V call is TRBV30, the J call TRBJ2-7; D unclear. Germline CDR1 reads GTSNPN; CDR2 reads SVGIG (reference sequence). V gave up 5 bases and J gave up 1 base, with 12 bases separating them. This CDR3 has 13 amino acids. The CDR3 loop reads CAWVRGSSYEQYF. DNA of the CDR3: TGTGCCTGGGTGCGAGGTAGTTCCTACGAGCAGTACTTC.

This chain links TRBV28 with TRBJ2-7, with D perhaps matching TRBD2 (5 bases). CDR3 length: 15 amino acids. Trimming left V 5 bases short and J 0 bases short, with 14 bases between. Germline lookup yields CDR1 MDHEN and CDR2 SYDVKM. The CDR3 DNA sequence: TGTGCCAGCAGTGGGGAGTCGTGGGGCTCCTACGAGCAGTACTTC. It specifies CASSGESWGSYEQYF.

V and J are TRBV18 and TRBJ2-3; TRBD2 agrees at 7 bases. Germline CDR1 reads KGHSH; CDR2 reads LQKENI. The CDR3 consists of 12 residues. Trimming removed 11 bases from V and 0 bases from J; junction bases left unmatched: 2. The CDR3 protein is CAGGGSTDTQYF. CDR3 DNA: TGTGCCGGGGGGGGAAGCACAGATACGCAGTATTTT. The full variable domain, completed using reference TRBV18 and TRBJ2-3, is NAGVMQNPRHLVRRRGQEARLRCSPMKGHSHVYWYRQLPEEGLKFMVYLQKENIIDESGMPKERFSAEFPKEGPSILRIQQVVRGDSAAYFCAGGGSTDTQYFGPGTRLTVL.

As concerns this clone: Additional DNA sequences in this sample encode the identical CDR3. The DNA of the CDR3 is TGCGCCAGCAGCAAGGGACGGGACTACGAGCAGTACTTC. As protein: CASSKGRDYEQYF. V is TRBV5-1 and J is TRBJ2-7; either TRBD1 or TRBD2 may fit D (5 bases each). Trimming took off 4 bases at V and 3 bases at J, with 11 bases between the two ends. CDR1 is SGHRS, CDR2 YFSETQ, per germline. This CDR3 has 13 residues.

This rearrangement joins TRBV5-8 to TRBJ2-1; D is ambiguous. The germline gives CDR1 SGHTS, CDR2 YDEGEE. Trimming cost V 4 bases and J 8 bases, with 13 bases left between them. The CDR3 is 13 residues long. CDR3: CASSKGRPDEQFF. The CDR3 DNA reads as TGTGCCAGCAGCAAGGGTCGTCCCGATGAGCAGTTCTTC.

The chain combines TRBV11-2 with TRBJ2-5, with D maybe TRBD1 (6 bases). Between the trimmed V and J ends, which lost 8 bases and 0 bases, there was a span of 10 bases. The CDR3 is 13 amino acids. The V gene's germline CDR1 is SGHAT and CDR2 FQNNGV. The CDR3 is CASSGQNQETQYF. The CDR3 DNA follows: TGTGCCAGCTCTGGACAGAACCAAGAGACCCAGTACTTC.

The chain is built from TRBV2 and TRBJ1-5, with TRBD1 matching over 7 bases. Germline CDR1 SNHLY, CDR2 FYNNEI. The CDR3 is 15 residues long. Losses at the gene ends were 8 bases for V and 3 bases for J; bases not matched to a gene: 10. CDR3 sequence: CASGAGTEINQPQHF. CDR3 bases: TGTGCCAGCGGAGCCGGGACAGAGATCAATCAGCCCCAGCATTTT.

The chain is built from TRBV7-2 and TRBJ1-5; no firm D call. This CDR3 comprises 14 residues. From germline, CDR1 is SGHTA and CDR2 FQGNSA. V lost 8 bases to trimming and J lost 4 bases, with 15 bases between them. The DNA of the CDR3 is TGTGCCAGCTCTCCTCAGTACGGGAATCAGCCCCAGCATTTT. As protein: CASSPQYGNQPQHF.

This rearrangement joins TRBV7-9 to TRBJ2-1; a possible D gene is TRBD2 (5 bases). V was pared by 0 bases and J by 6 bases, with 18 bases between. This CDR3 spans 17 amino acids. Germline V gives CDR1 SEHNR, CDR2 FQNEAQ (reference sequence). Here the CDR3 DNA reads TGTGCCAGCAGCTTAGCCCGTTTCGGCGGAGAGGGCAATGAGCAGTTCTTC. This encodes CASSLARFGGEGNEQFF.

This clone came up once. Other DNA sequences in this specimen translate into the identical CDR3. The chain is built from TRBV5-4 and TRBJ2-5; 8 bases line up with TRBD2. V trimming: 4 bases; J trimming: 5 bases; junction bases outside the gene matches: 4. The CDR3 covers 13 residues. In germline, CDR1 is SGHNT, CDR2 YYREEE (reference sequence). The CDR3 DNA is TGTGCCAGCAGCCCGGGGGGGCGGGAGACCCAGTACTTC. This encodes CASSPGGRETQYF.

In regard to this clone: Different DNA sequences within this sample yield the same CDR3. The J gene is TRBJ2-5, the V gene TRBV6-1; TRBD2 matches 13 bases. In germline, CDR1 is MNHNS, CDR2 SASEGT. The V segment lost 1 base and the J segment 2 bases; nucleotides outside the gene matches: 1. The CDR3 is 16 residues long. In DNA, the CDR3 is TGTGCCAGCAGTGAAGGACTAGCGGGGGGTCAAGAGACCCAGTACTTC. Residues: CASSEGLAGGQETQYF.

The chain has TRBV5-1 and TRBJ1-1, with D maybe TRBD1 (6 bases). The germline V and J ends were trimmed by 2 bases and 0 bases, with 14 bases remaining between them. The CDR3 runs to 16 residues. The germline gives CDR1 SGHRS, CDR2 YFSETQ. The CDR3 protein is CASSFGQRTMNTEAFF. As DNA, the CDR3 is TGCGCCAGCAGCTTCGGACAGAGAACCATGAACACTGAAGCTTTCTTT. Full variable domain (rest looked up from reference TRBV5-1 and TRBJ1-1): KAGVTQTPRYLIKTRGQQVTLSCSPISGHRSVSWYQQTPGQGLQFLFEYFSETQRNKGNFPGRFSGRQFSNSRSEMNVSTLELGDSALYLCASSFGQRTMNTEAFFGQGTRLTVV.

This sequence joins TRBV18 and TRBJ2-3; 7 bases line up with TRBD1. V lost 2 bases and J lost 6; bases outside the gene matches: 5. Germline V lookup: CDR1 KGHSH, CDR2 LQKENI. This CDR3 is built from 14 residues. CDR3 sequence: CASSPTDRPDTQYF. The CDR3 coding sequence is TGTGCCAGCTCACCAACGGACAGGCCTGATACGCAGTATTTT.